Listed here are 8 T cell receptor beta chains from one sample, sequenced in a study of radiotherapy plus CTLA-4 blockade in lung cancer. Sequencing was performed with immunoSEQ multiplex PCR; in TCRdb, only in-frame clones are kept and a portion is missing. The sample carries about 16,000 clones, around three quarters recorded once. The specimen comprised peripheral blood, sampled from a patient treated with radiotherapy plus ipilimumab. The receptors were gathered from a human donor with non-small cell lung cancer whose response to radiotherapy plus ipilimumab could not be evaluated.

The rearrangement links TRBV30 to TRBJ2-3, with 8 bases lining up with TRBD2. CDR3 length: 16 residues. The germline gives CDR1 GTSNPN, CDR2 SVGIG (reference sequence). The ends lost 0 bases at V and 3 bases at J; junction bases unmatched: 8. The CDR3 region is CAWSVLRSGGTDTQYF. In DNA, the CDR3 is TGTGCCTGGAGTGTACTTAGGAGCGGGGGTACAGATACGCAGTATTTT.

This clone was seen more than once but under ten times. The chain joins TRBV28 to TRBJ1-5; no reliable D call. This CDR3 has 16 amino acids. V was clipped by 10 bases and J by 5 bases, with 24 bases between them. Germline CDR1 and CDR2: MDHEN and SYDVKM. CDR3 residues: CATPPPPLETHQPQHF. The CDR3 coding sequence is TGTGCCACCCCGCCCCCACCACTAGAGACGCATCAGCCCCAGCATTTT.

This clone was picked up a small number of times. DNA of the CDR3: TGTGCCAGCAGTCCCAGACAGGGGAATGAAGCTTTCTTT. This sequence encodes CASSPRQGNEAFF. V gene TRBV27 combines with J gene TRBJ1-1; 8 nucleotides align to TRBD1. Trimming cost V 5 bases and J 7 bases; bases outside gene matches: 6. CDR1 is MNHEY, CDR2 SMNVEV, per germline (reference sequence). The CDR3 is made up of 13 amino acids.

In this sample, this clone turned up once. The genes are TRBV6-4 and TRBJ2-1, with 14 bases that match TRBD2. The V gene's germline CDR1 is MRHNA and CDR2 SNTAGT. CDR3 length equals 15 residues. Trimming removed 6 bases from V and 8 bases from J; junction bases left unmatched: 6. This CDR3 is CASRVTSGGADEQFF. In DNA, the CDR3 is TGTGCCAGCAGGGTGACTAGCGGGGGGGCTGATGAGCAGTTCTTC.

This clone has just a few counts. This chain joins TRBV6-5 and TRBJ1-5; the D is unclear. V gave up 2 bases and J gave up 8 bases, with 13 bases separating them. CDR3 length: 14 amino acids. CDR1 MNHEY and CDR2 SVGAGI come from the germline V gene. The CDR3: CASSYRGPPEPQHF. The CDR3 DNA follows: TGTGCCAGCAGTTACAGAGGGCCCCCTGAGCCCCAGCATTTT.

The V call is TRBV4-3, the J call TRBJ1-5; 10 bases agree with TRBD1. From germline, CDR1 is LGHNA and CDR2 YSLEER. V gave up 4 bases and J gave up 0 bases; unmatched junction bases: 12. This CDR3 has 19 amino acids. The CDR3 loop reads CASSRGPGQGGNSNQPQHF. The DNA of the CDR3 is TGCGCCAGCAGCCGAGGACCCGGACAGGGGGGGAATAGCAATCAGCCCCAGCATTTT.

The rearrangement links TRBV7-9 to TRBJ1-4; 8 bases line up with TRBD1. This CDR3 comprises 15 residues. V shed 0 bases, J shed 7 bases, and the junction held 4 bases outside the gene matches. CDR1 is SEHNR and CDR2 is FQNEAQ in the germline V gene (reference sequence). CDR3 in amino acids: CASSLAAGGGEKLFF. CDR3 in DNA: TGTGCCAGCAGCTTAGCGGCAGGGGGCGGTGAAAAACTGTTTTTT.

As concerns this clone: This CDR3 is also generated by other DNA sequences in the sample. The J gene is TRBJ1-2, the V gene TRBV29-1, with 8 positions matching TRBD1. V shed 7 bases, J shed 8 bases, and the junction held 6 bases outside the gene matches. Germline V CDR1 and CDR2: SQVTM, ANQGSEA. This CDR3 region has 11 residues. Here the CDR3 reads CSAGDRQGYTF. Written as DNA, the CDR3 is TGCAGCGCGGGGGACAGGCAAGGCTACACCTTC.